This TCR beta chain came from a study of blood T cell repertoires in COVID-19 (dated by TCRdb to about 2020). About the investigation overall: Samples covering the acute and convalescent phases of COVID-19 were provided by collaborators in the United States, Italy and Spain. Where HLA class I and class II types were available, the types were taken from metadata supplied by the sample provider, not from assay-based typing. The sample metadata nearly always contained a de-identified subject ID, COVID-19 status, age in years and sex. The dataset comprised deeply sampled blood TCRbeta repertoires from subjects exposed to, actively infected with, or recovered from COVID-19. A freely available public database, intended as a resource for researchers studying the immune response to SARS-CoV-2, is where the repertoires were released. The prospective study material was composed of cDNA or gDNA derived from T cells, B-cell-depleted T cells, or PBMCs. The samples were drawn from two sources: the first 160 participants of the ongoing ImmuneRACE study, and fewer than 1,500 subjects contributed by 6 global collaborators. What the research found in general, with its limitations: The quantity of clinical and demographic metadata differed by source and by participant and was supplied without curation.

TCRbeta CDR3 regions were amplified from genomic DNA using the immunoSEQ Assay, a bias-controlled multiplex PCR. The original pipeline was this. The number of nucleated cells in each sample was estimated by amplification of reference gene primers within the assay. Sequence reads were collapsed and filtered to measure the absolute abundance of every unique TCRbeta CDR3 rearrangement. Productive Simpson clonality was computed per sample as the square root of Simpson's diversity index over productive rearrangements. Not all clones reach the TCRdb copy of this immuneACCESS table, which keeps in-frame sequences only. Checked studies attribute under half of the gap to unresolved V genes and leave the rest unexplained. Clone size and the V and J calls come from that table; the DNA yielded D and trimming. The sample table shows roughly 100,000 clones, and approximately 78% are seen once. The ten largest clones take up about 9% of the sample.

CDR1 is given as MNHNS and CDR2 as SASEGT, both from the germline V gene. The CDR3 runs 14 amino acids, cysteine and phenylalanine included. Only CDR3 DNA is held: 42 bases, read in frame from base 1. Trimming at the junction amounts to 1 base on V and 1 base on J, and the germline ends lie 8 bases apart. This clone was seen a single time. Its recognized antigen is unknown. Base quality data are lacking; no much larger clone is found one base away. The collaborating institutions used their own protocols to collect whole blood in K2EDTA tubes. For TCRbeta analysis, collaborators shipped samples in one of three forms: frozen whole blood, isolated PBMCs, or DNA extracted from either of those sample types.

In this chain, TRBV6-1 is recombined with TRBJ2-7; a confident D gene designation cannot be given. The specimen sequenced was peripheral blood. The receptor's source is a man between 60 and 75 years old with active or convalescent COVID-19. DNA sequence: TGTGCCAGCAGTGAAGGGTTCGGTTCCTACGAGCAGTACTTC. This sequence encodes CASSEGFGSYEQYF.